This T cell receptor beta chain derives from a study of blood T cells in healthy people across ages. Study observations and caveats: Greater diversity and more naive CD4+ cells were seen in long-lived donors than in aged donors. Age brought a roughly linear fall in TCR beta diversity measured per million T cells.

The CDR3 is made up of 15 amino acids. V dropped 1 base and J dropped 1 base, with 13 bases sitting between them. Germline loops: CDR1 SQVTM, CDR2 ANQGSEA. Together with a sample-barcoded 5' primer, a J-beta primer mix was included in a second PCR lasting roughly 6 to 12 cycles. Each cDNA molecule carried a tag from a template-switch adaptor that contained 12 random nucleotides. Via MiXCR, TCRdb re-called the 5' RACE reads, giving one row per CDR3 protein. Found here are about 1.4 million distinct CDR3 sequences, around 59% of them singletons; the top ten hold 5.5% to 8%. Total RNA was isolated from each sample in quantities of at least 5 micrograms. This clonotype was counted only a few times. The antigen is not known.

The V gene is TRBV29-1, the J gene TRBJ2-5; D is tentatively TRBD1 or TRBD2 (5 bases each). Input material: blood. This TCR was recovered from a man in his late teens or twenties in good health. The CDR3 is CSVEGVRGAQETQYF. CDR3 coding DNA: TGCAGCGTTGAAGGAGTTAGAGGGGCCCAAGAGACCCAGTACTTC.